This TCR beta chain was retrieved from a study of graft-versus-host responses after intestinal transplantation. Study background: Every transplant recipient was induced with anti-thymocyte globulin, then maintained on tacrolimus and steroids for roughly 3 years. Study outcomes and limitations: Marrow from the recipient contained GvH clones, some of which had appeared first in ileum or blood. Declining HvG levels early post-transplant were linked to peak circulating GvH clone levels. Allografts carried high graft-versus-host to host-versus-graft clonal ratios in patients having graft-donor T cell macrochimerism.

Comments on this clone: Its target is not known.

Profiling relied on immunoSEQ multiplex PCR, and the TCRdb table lists in-frame clones only, not all of them. The sample holds some 86,000 clones; 88% are singletons and the top ten take around 0.27%. The CDR3 runs 14 residues. Per the germline V gene, CDR1 is GTSNPN and CDR2 is SVGIG (reference sequence). V was pared by 0 bases and J by 0 bases, with 2 bases of the junction left unmatched. The chain links TRBV30 to TRBJ2-7, with TRBD2 matching over 7 bases. The receptor was derived from a human donor who was the organ donor for an intestinal transplant. This material consisted of unstimulated CD4+ T cells sorted from spleen or lymph node cells, taken before transplant. This chain's CDR3 is CAWSVGGSSYEQYF. CDR3 sequence (DNA): TGTGCCTGGAGTGTGGGGGGGAGCTCCTACGAGCAGTACTTC. The variable domain in full, with the rest retrieved from reference TRBV30 and TRBJ2-7, is SQTIHQWPATLVQPVGSPLSLECTVEGTSNPNLYWYRQAAGRGLQLLFYSVGIGQISSEVPQNLSASRPQDRQFILSSKKLLLSDSGFYLCAWSVGGSSYEQYFGPGTRLTVT.